This T cell receptor beta chain came from a study of tumor-infiltrating lymphocytes in localized non-small cell lung cancer. Whole-study context: Resected tumor was paired with non-adjacent uninvolved lung from the same patient. Regarding the study as a whole: Tumor T-cell fraction was not associated with recurrence-free survival.

To note about this clone: Its antigen is not known.

This CDR3 is built from 15 residues. V was pared by 0 bases and J by 4 bases, with 12 bases between. Germline V gives CDR1 SGHRS, CDR2 YFSETQ. Libraries were prepared by immunoSEQ multiplex PCR; TCRdb keeps only in-frame clonotypes and omits some of them. Among tens of thousands of clones listed, around two thirds were seen once. The specimen sequenced was lung tumor tissue. This sequence joins TRBV5-1 and TRBJ2-3; D is ambiguous. The clonotype comes from a human donor with non-small cell lung cancer. The DNA for the CDR3 is TGCGCCAGCAGCTTGGCGGGTGGATTGGCAGATACGCAGTATTTT. This codes for CASSLAGGLADTQYF.